Listed below are T cell receptor beta chains from one sample, sequenced in a study of cytomegalovirus exposure and HLA in healthy donors. The method was immunoSEQ multiplex PCR; TCRdb's version includes in-frame clones alone and lacks a portion of them. The table includes about 140,000 clones, about 84% detected once. Sequenced sample: PBMCs. The receptors derive from a woman aged 18-29 years in good health and CMV-seropositive. Each CDR3 is given with its conserved first and last residue. The D gene is left open where the match is weak.

CDR3	D	J	V
CASSYSLATPGDEQFF	NA	TRBJ2-1	TRBV6-6
CASSLEQHGYTF	NA	TRBJ1-2	TRBV5-1
CASGTGFTYEQYF	TRBD1	TRBJ2-7	TRBV2
CASSWASPETQYF	NA	TRBJ2-5	TRBV5-6
CASSLAPPDSVPYNEQFF	NA	TRBJ2-1	TRBV7-2
CASGIWTSGGSYEQYF	TRBD2	TRBJ2-7	TRBV2
CASSQEGRGHTEAFF	TRBD1	TRBJ1-1	TRBV4-3
CASSPLSAGGLGRELFF	TRBD2	TRBJ2-2	TRBV18
CASSDGGAAETQYF	TRBD2	TRBJ2-5	TRBV5-1
CASSLRGGLGYEQYF	NA	TRBJ2-7	TRBV27
CASSDRQGKTQYF	TRBD1	TRBJ2-5	TRBV6-5
CASKGGQGIFTGELFF	TRBD1	TRBJ2-2	TRBV19
CAFQFRVNYGYTF	NA	TRBJ1-2	TRBV30
CASSVEGGGAGGQGTQYF	TRBD2	TRBJ2-3	TRBV9
CASNLSGVGTDTQYF	TRBD2	TRBJ2-3	TRBV28
CASSSEGWETQYF	NA	TRBJ2-5	TRBV6-6
CASSTGQAPNEKLFF	TRBD1	TRBJ1-4	TRBV19
CASSTGVGEQYF	TRBD1	TRBJ2-7	TRBV7-6
CASSLGTGRDGYTF	TRBD1	TRBJ1-2	TRBV7-9
CASSLAGEQYF	NA	TRBJ2-7	TRBV5-4
CASSLSQINYGYTF	NA	TRBJ1-2	TRBV5-1
CASSPTGQGWSKNIQYF	NA	TRBJ2-4	TRBV7-2
CASSQGGRIADSYEQYF	NA	TRBJ2-7	TRBV4-2
CASRPREGTNEKLFF	NA	TRBJ1-4	TRBV5-1
CASSLSGQFSNQPQHF	TRBD1	TRBJ1-5	TRBV28
CASSRTGVSNQPQHF	NA	TRBJ1-5	TRBV9
CASSVTTGNTGNTIYF	NA	TRBJ1-3	TRBV6-1
CASSLAQGAGGYTF	TRBD1	TRBJ1-2	TRBV7-9
CASSLSGGGFGNTQYF	TRBD2	TRBJ2-3	TRBV5-1
CASREAGQGRYEQYF	TRBD1	TRBJ2-7	TRBV6-1
CASSGERGGQNIQYF	TRBD2	TRBJ2-4	TRBV9
CASSPPGNLGIF	NA	TRBJ1-1	TRBV18
CASSLEARNYEQYF	NA	TRBJ2-7	TRBV5-1
CASSELGGTKEAFF	NA	TRBJ1-1	TRBV18
CASSRGKAVHEQYF	NA	TRBJ2-7	TRBV5-4
CASSLAEVGQGANEQFF	TRBD1	TRBJ2-1	TRBV5-1
CASSQSTGEQFF	NA	TRBJ2-1	TRBV4-3
CASSPAPGGNSYGYTF	TRBD1	TRBJ1-2	TRBV23-1
CASGRDSESDYGYTF	TRBD1	TRBJ1-2	TRBV6-1
CASSRGGSGGSSYEQYF	TRBD2	TRBJ2-7	TRBV28
CASSFGGSSTDTQYF	NA	TRBJ2-3	TRBV5-1
CASQTGSQQPQHF	TRBD1	TRBJ1-5	TRBV6-1
CASSHPGLAGTYNEQFF	TRBD2	TRBJ2-1	TRBV14
CASSAMWDRDYEQYF	TRBD1	TRBJ2-7	TRBV25-1
CASSTGLAGHNEQFF	TRBD2	TRBJ2-1	TRBV2
CASSQEVGYSGNTIYF	NA	TRBJ1-3	TRBV4-3